This TCR beta chain came from a study of blood T cell repertoires in COVID-19. Study information: The samples span acute and convalescent COVID-19 from the United States, Italy and Spain. Sample material is recorded as cDNA or gDNA derived from T cells, B-cell-depleted T cells, or PBMCs.

In the case of this clone: Its ends do not fully match the called genes, so a read error is possible.

Original data processing: Reference gene primer amplification in the assay estimated nucleated cell counts. TCRdb keeps only in-frame clones here, not all; method: immunoSEQ multiplex PCR. Clone size and the V and J calls come from that table; the DNA yielded D and trimming. The sample has around 300,000 clones, 90% seen once. Enrolled during active infection, Seattle patients were then followed longitudinally. The germline CDR1 and CDR2 sequences are MNHNS and SASEGT. This CDR3 comprises 15 residues. V gene TRBV6-1 combines with J gene TRBJ1-5; 8 bases map to TRBD1. The TCR sequence derives from a woman aged 45 to 65 with COVID-19, enrolled during active disease. The sequencing input was peripheral blood. The CDR3 coding sequence is TGTGCCAGCAGTAAAGCGCAGGGGGCTGGTCAGCCCCAGCATTTT. It specifies CASSKAQGAGQPQHF.